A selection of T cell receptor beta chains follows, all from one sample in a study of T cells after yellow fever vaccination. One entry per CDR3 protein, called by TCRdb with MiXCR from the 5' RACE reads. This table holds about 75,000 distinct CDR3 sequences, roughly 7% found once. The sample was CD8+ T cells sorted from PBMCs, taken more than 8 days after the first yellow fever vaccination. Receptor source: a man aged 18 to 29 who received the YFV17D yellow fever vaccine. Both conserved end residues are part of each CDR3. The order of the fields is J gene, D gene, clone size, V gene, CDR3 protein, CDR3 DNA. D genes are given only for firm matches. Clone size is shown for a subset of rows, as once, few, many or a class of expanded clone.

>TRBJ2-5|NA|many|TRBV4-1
CASSQAGGETQYF
TGCGCCAGCAGTCAGGCCGGAGGGGAGACCCAGTACTTC
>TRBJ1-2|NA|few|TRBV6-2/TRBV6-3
CASRQLAWTVLPYYGYTF
TGTGCCAGCAGACAACTTGCTTGGACAGTCCTCCCCTACTATGGCTACACCTTC
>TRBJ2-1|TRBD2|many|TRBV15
CATSRATGTSGGVEQFF
TGTGCCACCAGCAGAGCGACTGGGACTAGCGGGGGCGTGGAGCAGTTCTTC
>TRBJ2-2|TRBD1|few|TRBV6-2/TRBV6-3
CASRRQGTGELFF
TGTGCCAGCAGACGACAGGGAACCGGGGAGCTGTTTTTT
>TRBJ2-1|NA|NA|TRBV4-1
CASSQPNVYNEQFF
TGCGCCAGCAGCCAACCGAACGTTTACAATGAGCAGTTCTTC
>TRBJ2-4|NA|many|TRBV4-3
CASSQEYEYRNIQYF
TGCGCCAGCAGCCAAGAGTATGAGTACAGAAACATTCAGTACTTC
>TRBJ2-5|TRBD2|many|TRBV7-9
CASSSLAGYEETQYF
TGTGCCAGCAGCTCACTAGCGGGGTACGAAGAGACCCAGTACTTC
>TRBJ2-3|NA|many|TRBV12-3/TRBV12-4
CASSNRPGGRYTDTQYF
TGTGCCAGCAGTAATAGACCTGGCGGCCGGTACACAGATACGCAGTATTTT
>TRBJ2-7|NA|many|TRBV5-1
CASSFRRSDSYEQYF
TGCGCCAGCAGCTTTCGCAGATCAGACTCCTACGAGCAGTACTTC
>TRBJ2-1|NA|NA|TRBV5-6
CASTLKLLGSYNEQFF
TGTGCCAGCACCCTAAAACTACTCGGCTCCTACAATGAGCAGTTCTTC
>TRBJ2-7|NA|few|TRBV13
CASSPSWLEREQYF
TGTGCCAGCAGCCCAAGTTGGTTGGAGAGGGAGCAGTACTTC
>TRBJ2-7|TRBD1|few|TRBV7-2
CASRTGPGEQYF
TGTGCCAGTAGGACAGGGCCCGGTGAGCAGTACTTC
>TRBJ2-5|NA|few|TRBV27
CATSPRGPQETQYF
TGTGCCACCTCTCCCAGGGGCCCTCAAGAGACCCAGTACTTC
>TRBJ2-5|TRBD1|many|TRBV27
CASSLSGTGETQYF
TGTGCCAGCAGTTTATCGGGGACAGGGGAGACCCAGTACTTC
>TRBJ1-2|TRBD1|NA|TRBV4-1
CASSQTRTGLNYGYTF
TGCGCCAGCAGCCAGACCAGGACAGGGCTTAACTATGGCTACACCTTC
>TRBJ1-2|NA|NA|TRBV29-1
CSVGGSNYGYTF
TGCAGCGTTGGCGGGTCTAACTATGGCTACACCTTC
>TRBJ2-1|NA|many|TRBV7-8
CASSSSPLARQFF
TGTGCCAGCAGCTCGTCCCCCTTAGCGCGGCAGTTCTTC
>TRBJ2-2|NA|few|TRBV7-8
CASSEAVRNTGELFF
TGTGCCAGCAGCGAGGCCGTGCGGAACACCGGGGAGCTGTTTTTT
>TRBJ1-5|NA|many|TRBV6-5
CASSLEPGQSNQPQHF
TGTGCCAGCAGTCTCGAACCCGGACAGAGCAATCAGCCCCAGCATTTT
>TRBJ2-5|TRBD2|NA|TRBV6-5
CASSSVAGETQYF
TGTGCCAGCAGTTCCGTAGCGGGAGAGACCCAGTACTTC
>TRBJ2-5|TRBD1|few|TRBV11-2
CASSLVGQNQYF
TGTGCCAGCAGCTTAGTGGGACAGAACCAGTACTTC
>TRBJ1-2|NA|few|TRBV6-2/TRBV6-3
CASSYPGSYGYTF
TGTGCCAGCAGTTATCCAGGGAGCTATGGCTACACCTTC
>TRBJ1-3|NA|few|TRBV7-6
CASSLGWAVSSGNTIYF
TGTGCCAGCAGCCTAGGGTGGGCGGTAAGCTCTGGAAACACCATATATTTT
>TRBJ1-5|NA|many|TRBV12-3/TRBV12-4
CASSEKLGAGQPQHF
TGTGCCAGCAGTGAAAAGCTAGGGGCCGGCCAGCCCCAGCATTTT
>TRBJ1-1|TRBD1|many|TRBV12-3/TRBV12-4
CASSPGDRRELAFF
TGTGCCAGCAGCCCCGGGGACAGGCGGGAATTGGCTTTCTTT
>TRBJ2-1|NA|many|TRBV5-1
CASTAVGVWNEQFF
TGCGCCAGCACCGCGGTGGGCGTGTGGAATGAGCAGTTCTTC
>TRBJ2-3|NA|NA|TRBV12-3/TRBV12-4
CASSQTDTQYF
TGTGCCAGCAGCCAGACAGATACGCAGTATTTT
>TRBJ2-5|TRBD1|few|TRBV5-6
CASSQGTGWANQETQYF
TGTGCCAGCAGCCAAGGGACAGGTTGGGCCAACCAAGAGACCCAGTACTTC
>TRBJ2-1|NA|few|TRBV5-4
CASSLTGSSYNEQFF
TGTGCCAGCAGCTTGACGGGTAGCTCCTACAATGAGCAGTTCTTC
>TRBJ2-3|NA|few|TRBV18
CASSPPGTSTDTQYF
TGTGCCAGCTCACCGCCCGGGACTAGCACAGATACGCAGTATTTT
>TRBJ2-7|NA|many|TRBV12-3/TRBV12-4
CASSDRKWAYEQYF
TGTGCCAGCAGTGACAGAAAGTGGGCCTACGAGCAGTACTTC
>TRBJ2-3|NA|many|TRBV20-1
CSARDTFGVAGQDTQYF
TGCAGTGCTAGAGATACGTTCGGGGTAGCCGGACAGGATACGCAGTATTTT
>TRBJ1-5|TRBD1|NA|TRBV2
CASLAGQGLGQPQHF
TGTGCCAGCCTCGCGGGACAGGGATTAGGTCAGCCCCAGCATTTT
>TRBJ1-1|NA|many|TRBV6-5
CASSYGGLNTEAFF
TGTGCCAGCAGTTACGGCGGCCTGAACACTGAAGCTTTCTTT
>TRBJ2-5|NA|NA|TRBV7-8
CASAQSVSREMETQYF
TGTGCCAGCGCCCAAAGCGTCTCCAGGGAAATGGAGACCCAGTACTTC
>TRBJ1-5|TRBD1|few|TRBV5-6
CASSSGGQPDQPQHF
TGTGCCAGCAGCTCAGGGGGCCAGCCCGATCAGCCCCAGCATTTT
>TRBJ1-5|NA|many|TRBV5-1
CASSLEPTKNQPQHF
TGCGCCAGCAGCTTGGAGCCCACCAAAAATCAGCCCCAGCATTTT
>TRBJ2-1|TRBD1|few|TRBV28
CASSPPPGQGFYSINEQFF
TGTGCCAGCAGTCCCCCTCCGGGACAGGGGTTTTACTCCATCAATGAGCAGTTCTTC
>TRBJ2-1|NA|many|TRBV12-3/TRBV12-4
CATSGVYNEQFF
TGTGCCACCTCAGGGGTTTACAATGAGCAGTTCTTC
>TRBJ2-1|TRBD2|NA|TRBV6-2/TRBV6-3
CASSLGASGGAVANEQFF
TGTGCCAGCAGTTTGGGGGCTAGCGGGGGGGCAGTAGCCAATGAGCAGTTCTTC